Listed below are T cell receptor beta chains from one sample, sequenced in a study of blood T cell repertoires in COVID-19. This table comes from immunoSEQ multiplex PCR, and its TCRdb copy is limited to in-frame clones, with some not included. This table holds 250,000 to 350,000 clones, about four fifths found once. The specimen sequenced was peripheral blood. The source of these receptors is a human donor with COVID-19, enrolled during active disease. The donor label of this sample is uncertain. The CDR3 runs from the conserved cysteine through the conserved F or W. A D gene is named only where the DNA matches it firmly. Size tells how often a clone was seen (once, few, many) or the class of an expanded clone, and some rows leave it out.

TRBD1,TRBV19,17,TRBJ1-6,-,TGTGCCAGTAGTATAGATCGGACAGGGGGAACTAATTCACCCCTCCACTTT,CASSIDRTGGTNSPLHF
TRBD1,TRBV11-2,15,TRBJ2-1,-,TGTGCCAGCAGCTCCGGGACAGGGGGTTACAATGAGCAGTTCTTC,CASSSGTGGYNEQFF
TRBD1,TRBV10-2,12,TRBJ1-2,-,TGCGCCAGCGGGGCCGAGACAGGGGGATACACCTTC,CASGAETGGYTF
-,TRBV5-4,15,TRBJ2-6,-,TGTGCCAGCAGCCTCCCAGGGGCTGGGGCCAACGTCCTGACTTTC,CASSLPGAGANVLTF
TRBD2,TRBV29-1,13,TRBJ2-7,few,TGCAGCTTTCTCGCTAGCGGGGGCTACGAGCAGTACTTC,CSFLASGGYEQYF
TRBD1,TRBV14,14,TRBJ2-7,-,TGTGCCAGCAGCCGCGGACAGGTACCCTACGAGCAGTACTTC,CASSRGQVPYEQYF
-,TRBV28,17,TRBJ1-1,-,TGTGCCAGCAGCCTTCAACGCGTGGACTCCTCCTCTGGGGAAGCTTTCTTT,CASSLQRVDSSSGEAFF
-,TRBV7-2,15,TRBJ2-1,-,TGTGCCAGCAGCTCCACTTGGAGCTCCTACAATGAGCAGTTCTTC,CASSSTWSSYNEQFF
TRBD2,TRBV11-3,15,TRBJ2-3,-,TGTGCCAGCAGCTCGACTAGCGGAATCACAGATACGCAGTATTTT,CASSSTSGITDTQYF
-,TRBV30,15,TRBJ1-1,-,TGTGCCTGGCAGTCCGAGCAGGGAATGAACACTGAAGCTTTCTTT,CAWQSEQGMNTEAFF
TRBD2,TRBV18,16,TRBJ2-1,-,TGTGCCAGCTCACCCATACGACTAGCGGCTTACAATGAGCAGTTCTTC,CASSPIRLAAYNEQFF
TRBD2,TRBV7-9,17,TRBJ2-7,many,TGTGCCAGCAGCTCACTCCCCCGGACTAGCGTCAACTACGAGCAGTACTTC,CASSSLPRTSVNYEQYF
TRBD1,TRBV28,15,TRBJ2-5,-,TGTGCCAGCAGTGCTAGCAGCAGGGGGCGAGAGACCCAGTACTTC,CASSASSRGRETQYF
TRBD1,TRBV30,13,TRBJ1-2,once,TGTGCCTGGAGTGTTGGGACAGTCTATGGCTACACCTTC,CAWSVGTVYGYTF
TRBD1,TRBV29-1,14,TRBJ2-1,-,TGCAGCGTAAAGGACAGGGGCTCCTACAATGAGCAGTTCTTC,CSVKDRGSYNEQFF
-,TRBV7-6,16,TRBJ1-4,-,TGTGCCAGCAGCTTAACGAACAGGACAACTAATGAAAAACTGTTTTTT,CASSLTNRTTNEKLFF
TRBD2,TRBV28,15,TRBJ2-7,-,TGTGCCAGCAGCCCCCGACTAGCGGGAGTGCAAGAGCAGTACTTC,CASSPRLAGVQEQYF